The TCR beta chain under discussion was sequenced for a study of cytomegalovirus exposure and HLA in healthy donors. Study information: The 130 or so validation repertoires and the 666 first-cohort repertoires shared a platform, a later analysis reported.

Study-wide results and limits: Most TCR sequences were uncommon, yet certain public TCRs appeared in many donors. A list of 150 to 200 TCR beta chains associated with cytomegalovirus was given.

Trimming removed 5 bases from V and 5 bases from J; junction bases left unmatched: 4. Germline CDR1 LNHDA, CDR2 SQIVND (reference sequence). There are 15 residues in the CDR3. Profiling relied on immunoSEQ multiplex PCR, and the TCRdb table lists in-frame clones only, not all of them. The data contain about 120,000 clones, less than 90% of them singletons. This clone turned up a few times. Its antigen remains unknown. Among the roughly 120 subjects of the validation cohort, separate from the approximately 660-subject first cohort, were the donors. Input material: PBMCs. The genes are TRBV19 and TRBJ2-2, with TRBD1 matching over 11 bases. The receptor was derived from a man younger than 30 in good health and CMV-seropositive. This CDR3 is CASSPWDRGTGELFF. The CDR3 bases are TGTGCCAGTAGTCCCTGGGACAGGGGGACCGGGGAGCTGTTTTTT. The full variable domain, in which reference TRBV19 and TRBJ2-2 provide the parts outside the CDR3, is DGGITQSPKYLFRKEGQNVTLSCEQNLNHDAMYWYRQDPGQGLRLIYYSQIVNDFQKGDIAEGYSVSREKKESFPLTVTSAQKNPTAFYLCASSPWDRGTGELFFGEGSRLTVL.